Described below is a single TCR beta chain sequence and its context. What it recognizes is unknown. Sequenced by immunoSEQ multiplex PCR; TCRdb stores in-frame clones only, minus some. There are about 13,000 clones in the sample; 80% to 90% occur only once, and about 15% lies in the top ten. The entry originates in a study of PD-1 blockade in classical Hodgkin lymphoma. This CDR3 spans 17 amino acids. From germline, CDR1 is LNHDA and CDR2 SQIVND (reference sequence). V was cut by 0 bases and J by 0 bases, with 14 bases left in between. The time point here: cycle 4 day 1 (C4D1), after more than 5 weeks of nivolumab. Every patient relapsed after autologous stem cell transplantation, and brentuximab vedotin exposure varied. Best responses fell into complete response, partial response or progressive disease. Study-wide results and caveats: The drivers behind the repertoire differences, possibly disease activity or prior therapy, remain undefined.

This rearrangement joins TRBV19 to TRBJ1-1; D call uncertain. The sequence was obtained from a human donor with classical Hodgkin lymphoma. This specimen consisted of peripheral blood mononuclear cells (PBMCs), obtained before the fourth cycle of nivolumab. CDR3 DNA sequence: TGTGCCAGTAGTATAGATCAAGTTAGCGATATGAACACTGAAGCTTTCTTT. It specifies CASSIDQVSDMNTEAFF.